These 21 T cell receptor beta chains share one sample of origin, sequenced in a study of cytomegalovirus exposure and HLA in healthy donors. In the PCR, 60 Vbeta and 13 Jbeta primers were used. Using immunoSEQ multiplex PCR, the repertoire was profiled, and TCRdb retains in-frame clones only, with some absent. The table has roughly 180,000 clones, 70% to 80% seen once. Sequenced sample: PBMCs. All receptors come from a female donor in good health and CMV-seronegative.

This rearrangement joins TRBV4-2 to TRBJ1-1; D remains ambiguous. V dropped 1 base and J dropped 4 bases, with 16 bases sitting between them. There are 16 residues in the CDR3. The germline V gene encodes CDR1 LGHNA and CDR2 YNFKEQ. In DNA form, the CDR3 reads TGTGCCAGCAGCCAAGTAAGGTGGAGGAGAGGCACTGAAGCTTTCTTT. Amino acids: CASSQVRWRRGTEAFF.

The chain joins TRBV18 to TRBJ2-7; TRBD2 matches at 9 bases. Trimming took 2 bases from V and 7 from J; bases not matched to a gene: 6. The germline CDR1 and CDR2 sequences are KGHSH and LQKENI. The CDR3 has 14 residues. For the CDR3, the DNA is TGTGCCAGCTCACCAAGGCGGGAGGGCGGTGAGCAGTACTTC. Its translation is CASSPRREGGEQYF.

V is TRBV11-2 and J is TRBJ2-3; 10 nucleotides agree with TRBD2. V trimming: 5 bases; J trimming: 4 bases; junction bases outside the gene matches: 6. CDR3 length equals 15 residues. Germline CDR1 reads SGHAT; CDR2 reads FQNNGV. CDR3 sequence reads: CASSTQRGGPDTQYF. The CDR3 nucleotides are TGTGCCAGCAGCACCCAGCGGGGGGGCCCAGATACGCAGTATTTT. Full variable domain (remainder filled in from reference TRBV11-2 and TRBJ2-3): EAGVAQSPRYKIIEKRQSVAFWCNPISGHATLYWYQQILGQGPKLLIQFQNNGVVDDSQLPKDRFSAERLKGVDSTLKIQPAKLEDSAVYLCASSTQRGGPDTQYFGPGTRLTVL.

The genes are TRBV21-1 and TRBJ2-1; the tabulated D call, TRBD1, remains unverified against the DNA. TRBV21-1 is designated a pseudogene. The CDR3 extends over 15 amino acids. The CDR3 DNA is TGTGCCAGCGCCCGAACAGGGGAACCTTACAATGAGCAGTTCTTC. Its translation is CASARTGEPYNEQFF.

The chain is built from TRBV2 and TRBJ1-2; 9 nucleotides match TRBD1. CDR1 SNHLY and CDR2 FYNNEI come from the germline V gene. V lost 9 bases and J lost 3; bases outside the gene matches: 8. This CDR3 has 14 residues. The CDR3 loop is CASNTGGLDYGYTF. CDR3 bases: TGTGCCAGTAACACAGGGGGCCTCGACTATGGCTACACCTTC. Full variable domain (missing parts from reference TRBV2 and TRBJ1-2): EPEVTQTPSHQVTQMGQEVILRCVPISNHLYFYWYRQILGQKVEFLVSFYNNEISEKSEIFDDQFSVERPDGSNFTLKIRSTKLEDSAMYFCASNTGGLDYGYTFGSGTRLTVV.

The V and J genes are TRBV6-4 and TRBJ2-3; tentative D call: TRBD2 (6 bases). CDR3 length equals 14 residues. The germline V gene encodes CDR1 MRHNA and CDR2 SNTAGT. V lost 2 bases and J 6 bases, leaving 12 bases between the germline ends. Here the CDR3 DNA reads TGTGCCAGCAGTGACGCGGCGGGGAGTGATACGCAGTATTTT. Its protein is CASSDAAGSDTQYF.

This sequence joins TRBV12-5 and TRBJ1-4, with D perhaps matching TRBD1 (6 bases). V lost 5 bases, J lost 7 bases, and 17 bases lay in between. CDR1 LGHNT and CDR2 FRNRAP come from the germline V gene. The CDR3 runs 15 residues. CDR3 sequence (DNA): TGTGCTAGTGGTCTAGGGGGGGGGCAAAGTGAAAAACTGTTTTTT. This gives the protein CASGLGGGQSEKLFF. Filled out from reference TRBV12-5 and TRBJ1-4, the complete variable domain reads DARVTQTPRHKVTEMGQEVTMRCQPILGHNTVFWYRQTMMQGLELLAYFRNRAPLDDSGMPKDRFSAEMPDATLATLKIQPSEPRDSAVYFCASGLGGGQSEKLFFGSGTQLSVL.

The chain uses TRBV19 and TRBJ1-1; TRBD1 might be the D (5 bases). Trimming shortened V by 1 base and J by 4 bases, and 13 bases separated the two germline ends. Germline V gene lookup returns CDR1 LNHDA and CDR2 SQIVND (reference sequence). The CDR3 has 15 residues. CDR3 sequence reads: CASSIGGTFRTEAFF. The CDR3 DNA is TGTGCCAGTAGTATAGGCGGGACTTTTCGCACTGAAGCTTTCTTT.

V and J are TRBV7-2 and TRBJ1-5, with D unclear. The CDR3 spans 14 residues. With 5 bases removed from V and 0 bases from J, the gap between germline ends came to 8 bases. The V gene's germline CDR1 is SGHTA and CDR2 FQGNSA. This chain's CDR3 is CASSGRNSNQPQHF. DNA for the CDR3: TGTGCCAGCAGCGGGAGAAATAGCAATCAGCCCCAGCATTTT.

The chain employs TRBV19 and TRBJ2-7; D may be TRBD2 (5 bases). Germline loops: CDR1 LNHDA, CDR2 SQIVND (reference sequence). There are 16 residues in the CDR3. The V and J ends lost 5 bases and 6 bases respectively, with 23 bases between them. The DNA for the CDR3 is TGTGCCAGTAGTCCAAGACCGGGGAGAGGGATCCTCGAGCAGTACTTC. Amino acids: CASSPRPGRGILEQYF.

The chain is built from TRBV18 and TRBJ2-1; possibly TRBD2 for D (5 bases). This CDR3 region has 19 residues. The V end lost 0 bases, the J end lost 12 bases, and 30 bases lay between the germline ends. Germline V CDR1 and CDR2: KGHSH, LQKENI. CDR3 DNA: TGTGCCAGCTCACCACCGGCTCTGATTGGGCGGGCCTCCCCACGGGTGCAGTTCTTC. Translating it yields CASSPPALIGRASPRVQFF.

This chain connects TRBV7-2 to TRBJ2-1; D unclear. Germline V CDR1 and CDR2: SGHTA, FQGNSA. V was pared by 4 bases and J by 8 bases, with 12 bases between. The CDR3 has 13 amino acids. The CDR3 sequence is CASSSTVFHEQFF. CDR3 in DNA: TGTGCCAGCAGCTCAACTGTTTTCCATGAGCAGTTCTTC.

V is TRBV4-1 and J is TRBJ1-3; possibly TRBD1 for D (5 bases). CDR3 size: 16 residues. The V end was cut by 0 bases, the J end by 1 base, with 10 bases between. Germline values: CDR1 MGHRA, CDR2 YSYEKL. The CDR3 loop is CASSQDKGKSGNTIYF. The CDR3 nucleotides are TGCGCCAGCAGCCAAGATAAGGGGAAGTCTGGAAACACCATATATTTT.

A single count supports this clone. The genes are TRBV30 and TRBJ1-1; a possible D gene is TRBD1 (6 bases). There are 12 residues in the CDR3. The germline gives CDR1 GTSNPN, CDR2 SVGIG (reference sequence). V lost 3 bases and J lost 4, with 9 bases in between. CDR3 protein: CAWSTGPTEAFF. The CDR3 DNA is TGTGCCTGGAGCACAGGGCCCACTGAAGCTTTCTTT.

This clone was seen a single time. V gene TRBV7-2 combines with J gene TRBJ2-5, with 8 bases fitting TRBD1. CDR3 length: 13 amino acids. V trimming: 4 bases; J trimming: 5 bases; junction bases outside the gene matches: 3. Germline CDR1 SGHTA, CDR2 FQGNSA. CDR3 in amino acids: CASSSQGAETQYF. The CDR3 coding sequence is TGTGCCAGCAGCTCCCAGGGGGCGGAGACCCAGTACTTC.

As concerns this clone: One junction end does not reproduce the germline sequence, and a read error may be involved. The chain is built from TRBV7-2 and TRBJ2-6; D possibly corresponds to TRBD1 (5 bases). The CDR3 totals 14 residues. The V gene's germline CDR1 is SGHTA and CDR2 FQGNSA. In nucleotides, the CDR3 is TGTGCCAGCAGCGTGGACACTGGGGCCAACGGCCTGACTTTC. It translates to CASSVDTGANGLTF. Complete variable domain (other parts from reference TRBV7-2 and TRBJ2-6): GAGVSQSPSNKVTEKGKDVELRCDPISGHTALYWYRQSLGQGLEFLIYFQGNSAPDKSGLPSDRFSAERTGGSVSTLTIQRTQQEDSAVYLCASSVDTGANGLTFGAGSRLTVL.

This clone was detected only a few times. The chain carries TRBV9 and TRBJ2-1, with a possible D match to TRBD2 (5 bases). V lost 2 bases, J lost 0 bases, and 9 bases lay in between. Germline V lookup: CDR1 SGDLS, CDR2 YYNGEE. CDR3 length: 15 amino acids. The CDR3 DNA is TGTGCCAGCAGCGTGCGGGCGGACTCCTACAATGAGCAGTTCTTC. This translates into CASSVRADSYNEQFF.

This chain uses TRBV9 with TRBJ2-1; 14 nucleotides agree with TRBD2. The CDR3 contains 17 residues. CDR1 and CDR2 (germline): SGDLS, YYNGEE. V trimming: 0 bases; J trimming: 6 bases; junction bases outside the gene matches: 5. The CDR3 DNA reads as TGTGCCAGCAGCGTAGGACTAGCGGGAGGGCAGGCCAATGAGCAGTTCTTC. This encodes CASSVGLAGGQANEQFF.

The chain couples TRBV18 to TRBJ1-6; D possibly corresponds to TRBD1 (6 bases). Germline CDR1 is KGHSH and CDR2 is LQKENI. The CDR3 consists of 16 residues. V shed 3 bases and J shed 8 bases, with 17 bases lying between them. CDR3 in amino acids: CASSPGGLLTDSPLHF. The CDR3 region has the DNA TGTGCCAGCTCACCGGGGGGGCTCCTGACTGATTCACCCCTCCACTTT. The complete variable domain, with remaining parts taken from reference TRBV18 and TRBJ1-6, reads NAGVMQNPRHLVRRRGQEARLRCSPMKGHSHVYWYRQLPEEGLKFMVYLQKENIIDESGMPKERFSAEFPKEGPSILRIQQVVRGDSAAYFCASSPGGLLTDSPLHFGNGTRLTVT.

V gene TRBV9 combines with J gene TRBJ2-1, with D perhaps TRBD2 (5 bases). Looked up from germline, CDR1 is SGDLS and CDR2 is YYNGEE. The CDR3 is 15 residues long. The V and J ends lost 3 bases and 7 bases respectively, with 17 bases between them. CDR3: CASSASSHGGNEQFF. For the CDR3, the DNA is TGTGCCAGCAGCGCCTCCTCCCACGGCGGGAATGAGCAGTTCTTC.

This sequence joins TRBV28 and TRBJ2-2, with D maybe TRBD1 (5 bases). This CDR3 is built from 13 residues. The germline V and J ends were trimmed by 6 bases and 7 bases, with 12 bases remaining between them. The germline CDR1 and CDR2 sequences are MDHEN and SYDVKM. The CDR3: CASRGHLDGELFF. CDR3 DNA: TGTGCCAGCAGGGGGCACTTGGACGGGGAGCTGTTTTTT.